This T cell receptor (beta chain) stems from a study of blood T cell repertoires in COVID-19. Participants were aged about 18 to 90 years, lived in under 25 US areas, and enrolled virtually. Grouping used clinical history reported by participants in a survey and questionnaire. Method: immunoSEQ multiplex PCR; TCRdb's copy keeps in-frame clones and lacks some. The data contain 200,000 to 250,000 clones, about 88% of them singletons. V lost 4 bases, J lost 2 bases, and 18 bases stayed unmatched. The CDR3 consists of 19 residues. Per the germline V gene, CDR1 is SGDLS and CDR2 is YYNGEE. The sequence was collected from a young woman who had recovered from COVID-19. Sequencing was carried out using PBMCs or T cells enriched from blood (not recorded which). The chain couples TRBV9 to TRBJ2-5; 9 bases agree with TRBD2. The CDR3 sequence: CASSPHGAGGLLYQETQYF. The CDR3 nucleotides are TGTGCCAGCAGCCCCCACGGAGCGGGGGGCCTCCTTTATCAAGAGACCCAGTACTTC. The whole variable domain, remainder taken from reference TRBV9 and TRBJ2-5, is DSGVTQTPKHLITATGQRVTLRCSPRSGDLSVYWYQQSLDQGLQFLIQYYNGEERAKGNILERFSAQQFPDLHSELNLSSLELGDSALYFCASSPHGAGGLLYQETQYFGPGTRLLVL.